A selection of T cell receptor beta chains follows, all from one sample in a study of PD-L1 blockade in urothelial cancer. Repertoires were generated with immunoSEQ multiplex PCR, while TCRdb's copy carries only in-frame clones and drops some. The sample has 70,000 to 90,000 clones, about 81% seen once. Here the sequenced sample was PBMCs, taken around atezolizumab (anti-PD-L1) treatment. These receptors came from a man in his sixties or seventies with urothelial cancer. Both conserved end residues are part of each CDR3. Clone size is shown for a subset of rows, as once, few, many or a class of expanded clone.

j_gene,abundance,v_gene,CDR3aa
TRBJ1-5,once,TRBV7-6,CASSLALAQPQHF
TRBJ2-3,.,TRBV5-4,CASSLAGTDTQYF
TRBJ1-1,.,TRBV19,CASRSRERITEAFF
TRBJ1-1,.,TRBV6-5,CASSYGPGTEAFF
TRBJ2-3,.,TRBV6-1,CASMGDRGFTDTQYF
TRBJ2-5,.,TRBV14,CASSQADRGLVETQYF
TRBJ2-3,.,TRBV5-1,CASSLGLAGGIDTQYF
TRBJ2-7,.,TRBV7-8,CASSLRGGRYEQYF
TRBJ1-6,.,TRBV18,CASSPLPVEYGSPLHF
TRBJ2-3,.,TRBV5-1,CASSSGTSGSDTQYF
TRBJ2-3,.,TRBV4-1,CASSPKGGPRSTDTQYF
TRBJ2-1,.,TRBV6-1,CASSEDRRGAIGEQFF
TRBJ1-1,.,TRBV19,CASSIGSGVRVTEAFF
TRBJ2-7,.,TRBV7-9,CASSSTGTGYEQYF
TRBJ1-1,.,TRBV5-1,CASVEEPKNTEAFF
TRBJ1-2,.,TRBV7-2,CASSLDAGEYGYTF
TRBJ2-1,.,TRBV13,CASSLSGTSSYNEQFF
TRBJ2-3,.,TRBV5-1,CASSLRSTATGGVGMFAQYF
TRBJ2-7,once,TRBV6-1,CASSSSGLGLEQYF
TRBJ1-3,.,TRBV18,CASSSTGTENTIYF
TRBJ1-4,.,TRBV7-2,CASSPTGPSSGKLFF
TRBJ1-1,.,TRBV2,CASRVRSLNTEAFF
TRBJ1-5,.,TRBV6-1,CASSEMSLSNQPQHF
TRBJ1-1,.,TRBV4-2,CASSQEERANTEAFF
TRBJ2-1,.,TRBV11-3,CASSPRQYNEQFF
TRBJ1-4,.,TRBV6-5,CASRFAGLNEKLFF
TRBJ2-2,.,TRBV9,CASSGGGGKDTGELFF
TRBJ2-3,.,TRBV19,CASRTRDTGGDTQYF
TRBJ2-2,few,TRBV6-1,CASSEIQGTGELFF
TRBJ1-3,.,TRBV4-2,CASSQETTVGNTIYF
TRBJ1-1,.,TRBV19,CASSIDSTVRTEAFF
TRBJ2-3,once,TRBV21-1,CASSNGTSVSTQYF
TRBJ2-7,.,TRBV11-2,CASSFTRLAGGYEQYF
TRBJ2-1,.,TRBV11-2,CASSTWTGGSNEQFF
TRBJ2-2,few,TRBV10-1,CASSDGQGGTGELFF